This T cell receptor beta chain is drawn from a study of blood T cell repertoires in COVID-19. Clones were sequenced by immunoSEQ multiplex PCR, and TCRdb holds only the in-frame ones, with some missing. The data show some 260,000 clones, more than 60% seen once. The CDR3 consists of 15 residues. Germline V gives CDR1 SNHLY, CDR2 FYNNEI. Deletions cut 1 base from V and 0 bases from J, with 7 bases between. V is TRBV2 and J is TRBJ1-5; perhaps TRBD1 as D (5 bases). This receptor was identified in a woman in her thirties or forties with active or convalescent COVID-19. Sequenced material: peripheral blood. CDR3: CASSEGRASNQPQHF. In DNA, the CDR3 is TGTGCCAGCAGTGAAGGCAGGGCTAGCAATCAGCCCCAGCATTTT.